The TCR beta chain under discussion was sequenced for a study of post-analysis software for immune sequencing data. The wider study: In terms of disease course, relapsing-remitting, secondary progressive and progressive-relapsing multiple sclerosis were included. Study results and limitations: Comparison with controls showed significantly lower normalized Chao1 diversity in multiple sclerosis patients. By F measure, samples from a shared preparation batch strongly co-clustered. Patients used about 5 TRBV segments, including TRBV5-6, TRBV5-1 and TRBV20-1, more often than controls.

The sample holds a few counts of this clonotype. Antigen: not known. Unique molecular identifiers had been added to the TCR beta cDNA libraries. TCRdb redid the calling of the PCR reads with MiXCR, one entry per CDR3 protein. The sample holds fewer than 850,000 distinct CDR3 sequences, about half seen once. Germline V gene sequence: CDR1 MNHEY, CDR2 SMNVEV (reference sequence). This CDR3 spans 14 amino acids. The V gene lost 7 bases and the J gene lost 3 bases, with 13 bases spanning the gap. The sequence was collected from a girl aged 10 to 17 with multiple sclerosis. The chain links TRBV27 to TRBJ2-1, with a possible D match to TRBD1 (5 bases). The sample comprised blood. CDR3 sequence (DNA): TGTGCCAGCAATCCCCGAGACAGCTACAATGAGCAGTTCTTC. Protein: CASNPRDSYNEQFF.